This T cell receptor (beta chain) was recorded in a study of cytomegalovirus exposure and HLA in healthy donors. The wider study: Falling in the Caucasian-associated ancestry cluster were 80% to 90% of 398 genotyped donors.

PCR was performed using 60 Vbeta and 13 Jbeta primers. As originally analysed: Counted up in a later analysis, unique TCR beta chains came to about 80 million, with about 10 million shared. Clones were read by immunoSEQ multiplex PCR, and TCRdb kept only the in-frame ones, dropping some. V and J calls plus clone size are reproduced from that table; the DNA served to infer D and trimming. The data contain approximately 280,000 clones, more than 80% of them seen just once; the ten biggest clones take up roughly 4%. Study findings and constraints: Some highly shared sequence variants likely arose as a pipeline artifact.

This clone was counted once. The antigen remains unidentified. The V end was cut by 0 bases, the J end by 7 bases, with 15 bases between. CDR3 length equals 15 residues. Germline V lookup: CDR1 LGHNA, CDR2 YSLEER. Sequenced sample: PBMCs. This clonotype was obtained from a man between 40 and 49 years old in good health and CMV-seropositive. The chain links TRBV4-3 to TRBJ2-5; weak D call: TRBD1 (5 bases). CDR3 nucleotide sequence: TGCGCCAGCAGCCAAGATCCTGGTGGGGCCAGGACCCAGTACTTC. Translated: CASSQDPGGARTQYF.